What follows are 20 T cell receptor beta chains derived from one specimen sequenced in a study of CD8 T cells in ankylosing spondylitis listed by TCRdb under 2017. Broader findings and caveats from the paper: A TCR beta motif made up of fewer than 10 highly homologous amino acid variants appeared to be characteristic of blood from ankylosing spondylitis patients.

No antigen is known for these receptors. Receptor amplification or capture employed 5' RACE. Sequencing was carried out with an Illumina HiSeq 2500. Using fastp at Q25 and MiXCR, TCRdb reprocessed the public reads and kept productive beta chains. Rows matching on CDR3 protein sequence are summarized as one entry with the most common DNA and genes. This sample gives around 480,000 distinct CDR3 sequences in total; over 15% of them show up just once. The ten largest clones capture just over 1% of the sample. The sample comprised blood, either unsorted or a sorted T cell fraction (not recorded which). These receptors were taken from a male donor with ankylosing spondylitis.

This clonotype has just a few counts. The rearrangement uses TRBV28 and TRBJ1-1; D is perhaps TRBD1 (5 bases). The CDR3 consists of 11 residues. Trimming pared 10 bases from V and 3 bases from J, leaving 9 bases between. Looked up from germline, CDR1 is MDHEN and CDR2 is SYDVKM. The CDR3 is CATRGDTEAFF. CDR3 coding DNA: TGTGCCACCCGGGGGGACACTGAAGCTTTCTTT.

This clonotype has just a few counts. The rearrangement links TRBV3-1 to TRBJ1-1; weak D call: TRBD1 (5 bases). Trimming took 7 bases from V and 11 from J, leaving 17 bases between them. Germline-derived CDR1 and CDR2 are LGHDT and YNNKEL (reference sequence). The CDR3 covers 12 residues. The CDR3 is CASTHGVGVAFF. As DNA, the CDR3 is TGTGCCAGCACCCACGGGGTAGGGGTCGCTTTCTTT.

This clonotype appeared many times. The chain employs TRBV12-3 or TRBV12-4 and TRBJ1-5; 11 nucleotides match TRBD1. V gave up 5 bases and J gave up 7 bases; unmatched junction bases: 4. The CDR3 sequence is 14 residues long. The CDR3 DNA sequence: TGTGCCAGCAGTGGACAGGGGGCGGGACAGCCCCAGCATTTT. It specifies CASSGQGAGQPQHF.

The gene calls are TRBV7-9 and TRBJ1-1; D uncertain. Germline CDR1 and CDR2: SEHNR and FQNEAQ (reference sequence). The V gene lost 2 bases and the J gene lost 4 bases, with 17 bases spanning the gap. The CDR3 is 16 residues long. CDR3 coding DNA: TGTGCCAGCAGCTTATTTACCCCAAACCCGGGCACTGAAGCTTTCTTT. This translates into CASSLFTPNPGTEAFF. The full variable domain, its missing parts supplied by reference TRBV7-9 and TRBJ1-1, is DTGVSQNPRHKITKRGQNVTFRCDPISEHNRLYWYRQTLGQGPEFLTYFQNEAQLEKSRLLSDRFSAERPKGSFSTLEIQRTEQGDSAMYLCASSLFTPNPGTEAFFGQGTRLTVV.

The V call is TRBV30, the J call TRBJ2-7; no definite D call. V shed 4 bases and J shed 5 bases, with 9 bases lying between them. CDR1 is GTSNPN and CDR2 is SVGIG in the germline V gene (reference sequence). This CDR3 has 11 residues. CDR3 sequence (DNA): TGTGCCTGGAAGCGTGCTGACGAGCAGTACTTC. This gives the protein CAWKRADEQYF.

Only a few counts were recorded for this clonotype. This chain's CDR3 is CASRETRGRGGNSNQPQHF. Here the CDR3 DNA reads TGTGCCAGCAGGGAAACGAGGGGCAGGGGGGGGAATAGCAATCAGCCCCAGCATTTT. The chain carries TRBV27 and TRBJ1-5, with 7 bases that match TRBD1. Germline CDR1 MNHEY, CDR2 SMNVEV (reference sequence). The V and J ends lost 6 bases and 0 bases, in that order; junction bases with no gene match: 17. The CDR3 runs 19 residues.

The J gene is TRBJ1-5, the V gene TRBV6-5; TRBD1 might be the D (6 bases). The CDR3 covers 15 residues. Germline CDR1 is MNHEY and CDR2 is SVGAGI. Trimming stripped 0 bases from V and 2 bases from J, with 8 bases between. CDR3 region: CASSYSRGGNQPQHF. The CDR3 nucleotides read TGTGCCAGCAGTTACTCAAGGGGGGGCAATCAGCCCCAGCATTTT.

The J gene is TRBJ1-4, the V gene TRBV27; D ambiguous. V lost 6 bases to trimming and J lost 8 bases, with 13 bases between them. The CDR3 consists of 13 residues. Germline V gene sequence: CDR1 MNHEY, CDR2 SMNVEV (reference sequence). In DNA form, the CDR3 reads TGTGCCAGCAGCCGGGGAATGCAAGAAAAACTGTTTTTT. Amino acids: CASSRGMQEKLFF. The complete variable domain, with remaining parts taken from reference TRBV27 and TRBJ1-4, reads EAQVTQNPRYLITVTGKKLTVTCSQNMNHEYMSWYRQDPGLGLRQIYYSMNVEVTDKGDVPEGYKVSRKEKRNFPLILESPSPNQTSLYFCASSRGMQEKLFFGSGTQLSVL.

V usage is TRBV7-2 and J usage is TRBJ2-2; 9 bases fit TRBD2. The CDR3 loop spans 16 amino acids. The J segment lost 5 bases and the V segment lost 2 bases, leaving 6 bases of the junction unmatched. CDR1 is SGHTA, CDR2 FQGNSA, per germline. This chain's CDR3 is CASSLLVAGVTGELFF. Here the CDR3 DNA reads TGTGCCAGCAGCTTACTGGTAGCGGGAGTAACCGGGGAGCTGTTTTTT.

The rearrangement joins TRBV7-2 to TRBJ1-5; D might be TRBD1 (6 bases). The CDR3 is made up of 15 amino acids. V dropped 2 bases and J dropped 2 bases, with 10 bases sitting between them. Germline lookup yields CDR1 SGHTA and CDR2 FQGNSA. The CDR3 here is CASSLRGQRNQPQHF. As DNA, the CDR3 is TGTGCCAGCAGCTTACGTGGACAGCGCAATCAGCCCCAGCATTTT.

CDR3 nucleotides: TGCAGTGCTAGCCGTGGACAGGGCTCAACTAATGAAAAACTGTTTTTT. Translating gives CSASRGQGSTNEKLFF. The chain recombines TRBV20-1 with TRBJ1-4, with TRBD1 matching 8 bases. J gave up 0 bases and V 3 bases, and 6 bases lay outside the gene matches. The CDR3 contains 16 residues. Germline CDR1 is DFQATT and CDR2 is SNEGSKA (reference sequence).

This clonotype has more than one count but fewer than ten. The chain combines TRBV28 with TRBJ2-5; D is uncertain. CDR3 length: 13 residues. Trimming took 8 bases from V and 0 from J, leaving 10 bases between them. Germline CDR1 reads MDHEN; CDR2 reads SYDVKM. CDR3 region: CASRLSDQETQYF. CDR3 sequence (DNA): TGTGCCAGCCGCCTTTCGGACCAAGAGACCCAGTACTTC.

The genes are TRBV6-1 and TRBJ1-2; D remains unclear. Germline assignment: CDR1 MNHNS and CDR2 SASEGT. V shed 7 bases and J shed 0 bases, with 12 bases lying between them. The CDR3 consists of 14 residues. CDR3 sequence reads: CASTPTATNYGYTF. DNA of the CDR3: TGTGCCAGCACCCCAACGGCTACTAACTATGGCTACACCTTC.

The chain combines TRBV21-1 with TRBJ2-2; the table gives TRBD2 as D, unverified against the DNA. TRBV21-1 is an annotated pseudogene. The CDR3 contains 16 residues. This CDR3 is CASSNRLAGAPGELFF. The CDR3 region has the DNA TGTGCCAGCAGCAACCGACTAGCGGGAGCCCCCGGGGAGCTGTTTTTT.

This clonotype appeared a few times. The chain carries TRBV20-1 and TRBJ1-6; D unclear. Germline loops: CDR1 DFQATT, CDR2 SNEGSKA (reference sequence). The V gene lost 0 bases and the J gene lost 0 bases, with 18 bases spanning the gap. The CDR3 consists of 19 residues. CDR3 loop: CSARDNPESPLSYNSPLHF. CDR3 bases: TGCAGTGCTAGAGATAATCCTGAAAGCCCCCTCTCCTATAATTCACCCCTCCACTTT.

The rearrangement uses TRBV24-1 and TRBJ2-5; D is possibly TRBD1 (6 bases). This CDR3 has 15 amino acids. In germline, CDR1 is KGHDR, CDR2 SFDVKD. Between the trimmed V and J ends, which lost 3 bases and 4 bases, there was a span of 14 bases. The CDR3 nucleotides are TGTGCCACCAGTGATCGCACCGACAGGCGAGAGACCCAGTACTTC. Translating it yields CATSDRTDRRETQYF.

The chain has TRBV2 and TRBJ2-3; 7 positions match TRBD1. The germline V gene encodes CDR1 SNHLY and CDR2 FYNNEI. The CDR3 is 15 amino acids. V was pared by 4 bases and J by 2 bases, with 6 bases of the junction left unmatched. This chain's CDR3 is CASSGQGRDTDTQYF. The CDR3, as DNA: TGTGCCAGCAGTGGACAGGGAAGGGACACAGATACGCAGTATTTT. Looking up the rest from reference TRBV2 and TRBJ2-3 gives the full variable domain: EPEVTQTPSHQVTQMGQEVILRCVPISNHLYFYWYRQILGQKVEFLVSFYNNEISEKSEIFDDQFSVERPDGSNFTLKIRSTKLEDSAMYFCASSGQGRDTDTQYFGPGTRLTVL.

This clonotype appeared a few times. The chain employs TRBV6-1 and TRBJ2-1; D may be TRBD2 (7 bases). V was trimmed by 10 bases and J by 7 bases, leaving 11 bases between them. The V gene's germline CDR1 is MNHNS and CDR2 SASEGT. The CDR3 covers 11 residues. The chain's CDR3 is CAIKGGNEQFF. The CDR3 bases are TGTGCCATAAAGGGGGGGAATGAGCAGTTCTTC.

The chain couples TRBV5-1 to TRBJ1-5, with TRBD1 as a possible D gene (5 bases). The CDR3 length is 15 residues. Trimming stripped 0 bases from V and 4 bases from J, with 11 bases between. Germline loops: CDR1 SGHRS, CDR2 YFSETQ. DNA for the CDR3: TGCGCCAGCAGCTTGGGGGGGGGAAAAAATCAGCCCCAGCATTTT. It codes for CASSLGGGKNQPQHF.

There are a few counts of this clonotype. The V gene is TRBV6-5, the J gene TRBJ2-7; perhaps TRBD2 as D (5 bases). This CDR3 contains 15 residues. V lost 0 bases and J lost 0, with 9 bases in between. Germline assignment: CDR1 MNHEY and CDR2 SVGAGI. CDR3 DNA sequence: TGTGCCAGCAGTTACTCCGGGGTTACCTCCTACGAGCAGTACTTC. It specifies CASSYSGVTSYEQYF.